This T cell receptor beta chain was obtained from a study of T cell responses to AZD1222 COVID-19 vaccine. Clones were read by immunoSEQ multiplex PCR, and TCRdb kept only the in-frame ones, dropping some. The table shows 95,000 to 150,000 clones, with about 87% occurring only once. The CDR3 consists of 16 residues. Trimming pared 3 bases from V and 1 base from J, leaving 13 bases between. Germline V lookup: CDR1 MDHEN, CDR2 SYDVKM. This receptor was obtained from an adult in good health. The chain has TRBV28 and TRBJ2-4; perhaps TRBD1 as D (6 bases). Material: peripheral blood, obtained on day 0 of AZD1222 vaccination. Written as DNA, the CDR3 is TGTGCCAGCAGTTTTGTGTCAACAGGGGCCAAAAACATTCAGTACTTC. It encodes CASSFVSTGAKNIQYF.